Below, one T cell receptor beta chain is given with its context. Antigen: not known. The trim removed 0 bases at V and 7 bases at J, leaving 3 bases unmatched. The CDR3 runs to 14 residues. Germline assignment: CDR1 SGDLS and CDR2 YYNGEE. These data belong to a study of cytomegalovirus exposure and HLA in healthy donors. PCR involved 60 Vbeta and 13 Jbeta primers. Profiling relied on immunoSEQ multiplex PCR, and the TCRdb table lists in-frame clones only, not all of them. The table lists around 110,000 clones. General study points: Excluded: some indistinguishable V segments such as TRBV6-2 and TRBV6-3.

This chain connects TRBV9 to TRBJ1-4; 7 bases align to TRBD1. The sequenced sample consisted of PBMCs. The TCR was taken from a man aged 40-55 years in good health and CMV-seropositive. CDR3 bases: TGTGCCAGCAGCGTAGGACAGGGTGGTGAAAAACTGTTTTTT. It yields the protein CASSVGQGGEKLFF.